The 15 T cell receptor beta chains in this list originate from one sample, sequenced in a study of blood T cell repertoires in COVID-19. Some clones are missing from TCRdb's copy, which holds only in-frame ones; the method was immunoSEQ multiplex PCR. The sample contains about 120,000 clones, 80% of which appear only once. The material sequenced was peripheral blood. The receptors originated from a man between 65 and 79 years old with acute or convalescent COVID-19.

The rearrangement links TRBV6-5 to TRBJ2-1, with TRBD2 identical over 7 bases. V dropped 6 bases and J dropped 8; count of bases not matched to a gene: 7. The germline V gene has CDR1 MNHEY and CDR2 SVGAGI. This CDR3 spans 13 amino acids. This chain's CDR3 is CASRALAADEQFF. CDR3 sequence (DNA): TGTGCCAGCAGGGCTCTAGCGGCGGATGAGCAGTTCTTC.

The gene calls are TRBV12-5 and TRBJ2-5, with 9 bases lining up with TRBD2. This CDR3 region has 16 residues. Per the germline V gene, CDR1 is LGHNT and CDR2 is FRNRAP. Losses at the gene ends were 4 bases for V and 1 base for J; bases not matched to a gene: 7. CDR3: CASGWAGTSRQETQYF. The CDR3 DNA follows: TGTGCTAGTGGTTGGGCGGGGACTAGCCGCCAAGAGACCCAGTACTTC. The variable domain in full, with the rest retrieved from reference TRBV12-5 and TRBJ2-5, is DARVTQTPRHKVTEMGQEVTMRCQPILGHNTVFWYRQTMMQGLELLAYFRNRAPLDDSGMPKDRFSAEMPDATLATLKIQPSEPRDSAVYFCASGWAGTSRQETQYFGPGTRLLVL.

The chain carries TRBV5-1 and TRBJ1-1; the D is unclear. The CDR3 totals 13 residues. CDR1 and CDR2 (germline): SGHRS, YFSETQ. Trimming removed 3 bases from V and 0 bases from J, with 6 bases in between. The CDR3 spells CASSSTVNTEAFF. CDR3 DNA: TGCGCCAGCAGCTCCACGGTGAACACTGAAGCTTTCTTT.

The chain employs TRBV6-5 and TRBJ1-2; D remains ambiguous. CDR3 length equals 16 residues. The V end was cut by 0 bases, the J end by 7 bases, with 18 bases between. Germline CDR1 reads MNHEY; CDR2 reads SVGAGI. The CDR3 loop reads CASSYSLKGKEGGYTF. The DNA of the CDR3 is TGTGCCAGCAGTTACTCGTTGAAGGGTAAAGAGGGTGGCTACACCTTC.

Worth noting for this clone: The sample holds other DNA sequences that translate to the same CDR3. This chain links TRBV2 with TRBJ1-5; maybe TRBD1 (6 bases). This CDR3 is built from 13 residues. Per the germline V gene, CDR1 is SNHLY and CDR2 is FYNNEI. Trimming took 4 bases from V and 6 from J, leaving 10 bases between them. The DNA of the CDR3 is TGTGCCAGCAGTGTGCAGGGGTCTCAGCCCCAGCATTTT. It translates to CASSVQGSQPQHF.

A single count supports this clone. The gene calls are TRBV28 and TRBJ2-3; 8 positions match TRBD1. CDR1 is MDHEN, CDR2 SYDVKM, per germline. The CDR3 extends over 14 amino acids. V shed 5 bases, J shed 3 bases, and the junction held 4 bases outside the gene matches. The CDR3 DNA sequence: TGTGCCAGCAGTCACAGGGGGAGAACAGATACGCAGTATTTT. Protein: CASSHRGRTDTQYF.

The V call is TRBV6-1, the J call TRBJ2-1; possibly TRBD1 for D (5 bases). Germline V lookup: CDR1 MNHNS, CDR2 SASEGT. The CDR3 has 15 residues. The V end lost 0 bases, the J end lost 0 bases, and 6 bases lay between the germline ends. CDR3 loop: CASSEAQGSYNEQFF. The DNA for the CDR3 is TGTGCCAGCAGTGAAGCGCAGGGCTCCTACAATGAGCAGTTCTTC.

The V call is TRBV5-6, the J call TRBJ1-1; possible D gene TRBD1, 5 bases. The V gene's germline CDR1 is SGHDT and CDR2 YYEEEE. V was trimmed by 2 bases and J by 4 bases, leaving 12 bases between them. The CDR3 is made up of 14 amino acids. Here the CDR3 reads CASSFGGDATEAFF. As DNA, the CDR3 is TGTGCCAGCAGCTTCGGGGGGGATGCCACTGAAGCTTTCTTT. Variable domain in full (rest from reference TRBV5-6 and TRBJ1-1): DAGVTQSPTHLIKTRGQQVTLRCSPKSGHDTVSWYQQALGQGPQFIFQYYEEEERQRGNFPDRFSGHQFPNYSSELNVNALLLGDSALYLCASSFGGDATEAFFGQGTRLTVV.

This clone has only a few counts. V is TRBV6-5 and J is TRBJ2-3, with a weak D call TRBD2 (5 bases). Germline V gives CDR1 MNHEY, CDR2 SVGAGI. This CDR3 contains 13 residues. V dropped 6 bases and J dropped 2 bases, with 9 bases sitting between them. CDR3 coding DNA: TGTGCCAGCAGGGGAGTAAACACAGATACGCAGTATTTT. It translates to CASRGVNTDTQYF.

In nucleotides, the CDR3 is TGTGCCAGCAGTGGTACAGGGACTGGGGCCAACGTCCTGACTTTC. It codes for CASSGTGTGANVLTF. V is TRBV25-1 and J is TRBJ2-6, with a tentative D call TRBD1 (6 bases). Looked up from germline, CDR1 is MGHDK and CDR2 is SYGVNS. Trimming left V 4 bases short and J 2 bases short, with 9 bases between. The CDR3 runs 15 residues.

The V and J genes are TRBV5-1 and TRBJ1-1; possibly TRBD1 for D (5 bases). Germline CDR1 reads SGHRS; CDR2 reads YFSETQ. This CDR3 contains 14 residues. Trimming shortened V by 6 bases and J by 4 bases, and 16 bases separated the two germline ends. The CDR3 bases are TGCGCCAGCAACCGTGACGGAGGGACCACTGAAGCTTTCTTT. This translates into CASNRDGGTTEAFF.

This chain connects TRBV24-1 to TRBJ1-3; 8 positions agree with TRBD1. The CDR3 length is 15 residues. The V gene end was trimmed by 3 bases and the J gene end by 4 bases; junction bases not matched to a gene: 4. Germline V gene sequence: CDR1 KGHDR, CDR2 SFDVKD. CDR3 in amino acids: CATSDPRTGGNTIYF. Written as DNA, the CDR3 is TGTGCCACCAGTGATCCTCGGACAGGGGGAAACACCATATATTTT.

The rearrangement links TRBV4-1 to TRBJ1-1; 8 nucleotides agree with TRBD1. The CDR3 covers 16 residues. Germline V gives CDR1 MGHRA, CDR2 YSYEKL. Trimming at V came to 1 base and at J to 1 base, leaving 5 bases not matched to a gene. Here the CDR3 reads CASSQGYTGGNTEAFF. As DNA, the CDR3 is TGCGCCAGCAGCCAAGGGTATACAGGGGGGAACACTGAAGCTTTCTTT.

This sequence joins TRBV27 and TRBJ1-4, with 11 bases fitting TRBD1. Germline V lookup: CDR1 MNHEY, CDR2 SMNVEV (reference sequence). The J segment lost 3 bases and the V segment lost 8 bases, leaving 8 bases of the junction unmatched. The CDR3 runs 16 residues. The CDR3 DNA reads as TGTGCCAGCCGAAGGGACAGGGGGTGGGCTAATGAAAAACTGTTTTTT. It codes for CASRRDRGWANEKLFF.

Comment on this clone: This sample includes further DNA sequences coding for the same CDR3. This chain links TRBV5-1 with TRBJ1-2, with 7 bases lining up with TRBD1. V trimming: 4 bases; J trimming: 7 bases; junction bases outside the gene matches: 4. Germline CDR1 SGHRS, CDR2 YFSETQ. The CDR3 spans 12 residues. CDR3 bases: TGCGCCAGCAGCCCGACAGGGCTTGGCTACACCTTC. Amino acids: CASSPTGLGYTF.